This TCR beta chain was documented in a study of T-cell memory formation after mild COVID-19. Employing constant-segment primers, 5'RACE generated TCR alpha and TCR beta cDNA libraries bearing sample barcodes and UMIs. TCRdb recomputed calls from the 5' RACE reads with MiXCR, one row per CDR3 protein. The sample has roughly 450,000 distinct CDR3 sequences; 18% are singletons. This clonotype occurred a few times. The sample taken for sequencing was PBMCs or a T cell subset sorted from them (not recorded which). The clonotype comes from an adult woman who had mild COVID-19 (a few samples of this study predate the infection). Cell type and time point are not known.

This CDR3 is CSASTSGIKYNEQFF. CDR3 DNA sequence: TGCAGTGCTTCTACTAGCGGGATAAAGTACAATGAGCAGTTCTTC. The V and J genes are TRBV20-1 and TRBJ2-1, with 10 bases that match TRBD2. After removal of 5 bases from V and 4 bases from J, the junction contained 8 bases not matched to a gene. The CDR3 consists of 15 residues. Germline CDR1 reads DFQATT; CDR2 reads SNEGSKA (reference sequence).